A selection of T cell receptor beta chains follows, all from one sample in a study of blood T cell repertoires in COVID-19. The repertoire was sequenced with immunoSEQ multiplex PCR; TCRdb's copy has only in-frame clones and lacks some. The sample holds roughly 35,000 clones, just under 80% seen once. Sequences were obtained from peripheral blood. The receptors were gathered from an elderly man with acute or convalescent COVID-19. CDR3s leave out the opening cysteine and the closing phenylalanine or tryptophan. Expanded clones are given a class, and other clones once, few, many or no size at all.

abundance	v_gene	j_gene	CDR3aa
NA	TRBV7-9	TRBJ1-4	ASSSNRGMTNEKLF
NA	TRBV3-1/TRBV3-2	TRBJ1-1	ASSKRTGVGGLIMNTEAF
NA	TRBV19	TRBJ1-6	ASRDPGQGVDSPLH
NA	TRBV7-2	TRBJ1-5	ASSLGQGVWQPQH
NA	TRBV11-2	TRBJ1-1	ASSLGTDLMNTEAF
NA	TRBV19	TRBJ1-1	ASKRGQENTEAF
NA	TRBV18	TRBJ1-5	ASSPTAGNQPQH
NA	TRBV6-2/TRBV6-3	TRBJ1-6	ASSYSSSSYNSPLH
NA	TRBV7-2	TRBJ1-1	ASSFDYRGSTEAF
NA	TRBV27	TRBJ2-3	ASSLIGSGGARDTQY
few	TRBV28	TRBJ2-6	ASRGGSSGANVLT
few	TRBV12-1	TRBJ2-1	ASSLGLAGAPSYNEQF
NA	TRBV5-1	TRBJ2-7	ASSSWSGQGGEQY
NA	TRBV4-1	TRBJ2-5	ASSQGQGERETQY
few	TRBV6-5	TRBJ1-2	ASCLAATDNYGYT
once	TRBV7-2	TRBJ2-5	ASSWEGGRNNQY
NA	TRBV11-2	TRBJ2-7	ASSSWTSGGAQTYEQY
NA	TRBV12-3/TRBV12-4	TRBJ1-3	ASSLLTGNTIY
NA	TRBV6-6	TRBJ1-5	ATGRQGNQPQH
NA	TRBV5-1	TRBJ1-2	ASSPNGDIGYGYT
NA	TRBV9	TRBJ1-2	ASSPRDRAEYGYT
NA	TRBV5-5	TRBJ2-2	ASSSGTSRLNTGELF
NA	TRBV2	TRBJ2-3	ASSVSGGATDTQY
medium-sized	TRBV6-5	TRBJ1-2	ASSYGGLYGYT
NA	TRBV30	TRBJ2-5	AWTKRGSLETQY
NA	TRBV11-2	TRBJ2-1	ASSSHYGGVNDNEQF
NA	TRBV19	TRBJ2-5	ASSIDRWSSGAKETQY
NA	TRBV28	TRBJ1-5	ASSLQTNQPQH
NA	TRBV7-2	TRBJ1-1	ASSLESEVTEAF
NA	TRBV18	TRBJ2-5	ASSPPESRRETQY
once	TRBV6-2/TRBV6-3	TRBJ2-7	ASSYSESYEQY
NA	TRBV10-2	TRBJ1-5	ASTEGDSLGQPQH
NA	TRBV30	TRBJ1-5	AWRVGTGERQPQH
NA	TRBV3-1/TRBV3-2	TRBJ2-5	ASSTWGGWLLEETQY
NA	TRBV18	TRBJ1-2	ASSPIVRGNGYT
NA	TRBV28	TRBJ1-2	ASSSPSGNGYT
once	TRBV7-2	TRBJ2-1	ASSLGQPYNEQF
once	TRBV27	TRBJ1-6	ASSLKGTRNSPLH
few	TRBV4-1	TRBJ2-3	ASSQDGLAGADTQY
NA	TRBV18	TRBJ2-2	ASSPERYSAEV
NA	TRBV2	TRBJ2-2	ASFGQGYGGELF
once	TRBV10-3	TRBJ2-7	AISEIKGGEQY
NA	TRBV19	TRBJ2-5	ASSIMVGLLETQY
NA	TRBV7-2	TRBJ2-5	ASTLLRGGETQY
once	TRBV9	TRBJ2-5	ASSPRLAGGVETQY